These T cell receptor beta chains were read from a single sample in a study of vaccination and CD4 T cells after COVID-19. TCRdb fed the PCR reads into MiXCR, producing one record per CDR3 protein. This table holds some 21,000 distinct CDR3 sequences, roughly 50% found once. These receptors' antigens are unknown. Sequenced here: CD4+ T cells from blood, cultured in vitro, sampled about 7 months after SARS-CoV-2 vaccination. These receptors were obtained from a human donor who had recovered from COVID-19. Both conserved end residues are trimmed from each CDR3. The order of the fields is J gene, V gene, CDR3 length, CDR3 protein.

>TRBJ2-1|TRBV5-1|13
ASSRRLAGDNEQF
>TRBJ2-3|TRBV7-2|14
ASSTGLAGRTDTQY
>TRBJ2-1|TRBV28|10
ASSEAWGPQF
>TRBJ1-2|TRBV6-1|16
ASSHQSVHEEGAYGYT
>TRBJ1-5|TRBV7-3|12
ASSLHAGDQPQH
>TRBJ2-5|TRBV7-3|10
ASSFRGETQY
>TRBJ2-1|TRBV15|15
ATSRALVESSYNEQF
>TRBJ2-1|TRBV5-8|13
ASSLEGRTHNEQF
>TRBJ2-1|TRBV20-1|14
SARRLAGVSYNEQF
>TRBJ2-7|TRBV27|14
ASSLSGQVEWYEQY
>TRBJ2-5|TRBV7-8|10
ASSLEGFTQY
>TRBJ2-7|TRBV11-2|13
ASSLVVGVSYEQY
>TRBJ2-1|TRBV24-1|14
ATSDFRREYHNEQF
>TRBJ1-1|TRBV7-9|11
ASSFAAGTEAF
>TRBJ2-2|TRBV20-1|10
SARSHTGELF
>TRBJ1-1|TRBV12-2|11
ASRLVVQTEAF
>TRBJ2-7|TRBV10-3|12
AIRGTGGTYEQY
>TRBJ2-1|TRBV11-3|13
ASSPRGNFYNEQF
>TRBJ1-6|TRBV11-2|13
ASSSRTRGNSPLH
>TRBJ1-2|TRBV4-1|10
ASSQVEGGYT